This T cell receptor beta chain was observed in a study of spatial heterogeneity in lung cancer. Findings of the study overall: There were more appearances of ubiquitous expanded tumor TCRs in blood at resection than at follow-up.

MiXCR, applied by TCRdb to the 5' RACE reads, yields one record per CDR3 protein. The table lists some 120,000 distinct CDR3 sequences, roughly an eighth of them singletons. This clonotype occurred many times. Antigen unknown. Germline values: CDR1 MGHRA, CDR2 YSYEKL. V trimming: 1 base; J trimming: 7 bases; junction bases outside the gene matches: 10. The CDR3 consists of 15 residues. This sample's time point: blood at routine non-recurrence follow-up after resection. Extraction of whole RNA from tumor, nontumor lung or frozen PBMC preceded unsorted sequencing. The rearrangement joins TRBV4-1 to TRBJ2-7, with 7 bases lining up with TRBD1. Sequences were derived from PBMCs, sampled at follow-up. This TCR was sampled from a male donor with early-stage non-small cell lung cancer. CDR3 residues: CASSQVTGTAEEQYF. The CDR3 coding sequence is TGCGCCAGCAGCCAAGTAACCGGGACAGCCGAGGAGCAGTACTTC.